Listed below are T cell receptor beta chains from one sample, sequenced in a study of blood T cell repertoires in COVID-19. The protocol was immunoSEQ multiplex PCR, while the TCRdb copy is restricted to in-frame clones and leaves out a portion. There are just over 150,000 clones in the sample; about 85% occur only once, and under 2.5% lies in the top ten. Sequencing input: peripheral blood. The receptors stem from an older woman with acute or convalescent COVID-19. Each CDR3 is given with its conserved first and last residue. Fields, in order: V gene, J gene, clone size, D gene, CDR3 protein, CDR3 DNA. D genes are given only for firm matches. Only some rows state a clone size, as once, few, many or a class for expanded clones.

TRBV7-9	TRBJ2-6	-	-	CASSLRGTGANVLTF	TGTGCCAGCAGCTTACGGGGGACTGGGGCCAACGTCCTGACTTTC
TRBV5-8	TRBJ1-5	-	-	CASSLNNQPQHF	TGTGCCAGCAGCTTGAACAACCAGCCCCAGCATTTT
TRBV11-2	TRBJ1-1	-	-	CASSPRGNTEAFF	TGTGCCAGCAGCCCCCGGGGGAACACTGAAGCTTTCTTT
TRBV23-1	TRBJ2-2	-	TRBD1	CASSRRLDRVPGELFF	TGCGCCAGCAGTCGCCGTTTAGACAGGGTCCCCGGGGAGCTGTTTTTT
TRBV6-1	TRBJ2-7	-	TRBD1	CASSEALQGTLSEQYF	TGTGCCAGCAGTGAAGCGTTACAGGGGACCCTCTCCGAGCAGTACTTC
TRBV7-9	TRBJ2-2	-	-	CASSKLLVNTGELFF	TGTGCCAGCAGTAAACTGCTTGTAAACACCGGGGAGCTGTTTTTT
TRBV5-6	TRBJ1-5	-	TRBD1	CASSLTGERNQPQHF	TGTGCCAGCAGCTTGACAGGGGAAAGAAATCAGCCCCAGCATTTT
TRBV19	TRBJ2-6	-	-	CASSGRQVKTNVLTF	TGTGCCAGTAGTGGGAGACAGGTGAAAACCAACGTCCTGACTTTC
TRBV27	TRBJ2-1	-	TRBD2	CASSLRSAGGNNEQFF	TGTGCCAGCAGTTTACGGTCAGCGGGGGGTAACAATGAGCAGTTCTTC
TRBV7-2	TRBJ2-2	-	TRBD1	CASSTDREILGELFF	TGTGCCAGCAGCACGGACAGGGAGATCCTCGGGGAGCTGTTTTTT
TRBV2	TRBJ2-5	-	TRBD2	CASRPSVGTTGRGLQETQYF	TGTGCCAGCAGGCCTTCGGTGGGGACTACCGGGCGGGGGTTACAAGAGACCCAGTACTTC
TRBV21-1	TRBJ2-1	-	-	CASSTTSRTSGGAGAIRNEQFF	TGTGCCAGCAGCACTACCTCACGGACTAGCGGGGGGGCCGGAGCAATTCGGAATGAGCAGTTCTTC
TRBV11-2	TRBJ1-6	-	TRBD1	CASSSGQGRSSYNSPLHF	TGTGCCAGCAGCTCGGGACAGGGTAGGAGCTCCTATAATTCACCCCTCCACTTT
TRBV9	TRBJ2-3	-	-	CASSVGGDTQYF	TGTGCCAGCAGCGTTGGAGGGGATACGCAGTATTTT
TRBV29-1	TRBJ2-1	-	TRBD1	CSATDRASYNEQFF	TGCAGCGCGACCGACAGGGCCTCCTACAATGAGCAGTTCTTC
TRBV9	TRBJ2-7	-	-	CASSVDGLSSYEQYF	TGTGCCAGCAGCGTAGATGGACTTAGCTCCTACGAGCAGTACTTC
TRBV7-2	TRBJ1-2	-	-	CASSLDFQGSYGYTF	TGTGCCAGCAGCTTAGATTTCCAGGGTTCCTATGGCTACACCTTC
TRBV11-2	TRBJ1-5	-	-	CASSLGVPQPQHF	TGTGCCAGCAGCTTAGGAGTACCTCAGCCCCAGCATTTT
TRBV7-2	TRBJ1-3	once	TRBD1	CASSPQGGSGNTIYF	TGTGCCAGCAGCCCACAGGGGGGGTCTGGAAACACCATATATTTT
TRBV28	TRBJ1-5	once	-	CASSLSRPYQPQHF	TGTGCCAGCAGTTTATCCAGGCCCTATCAGCCCCAGCATTTT
TRBV2	TRBJ2-3	-	TRBD2	CASSEVVTSGGAEDTQYF	TGTGCCAGCAGTGAAGTTGTGACTAGCGGGGGGGCCGAAGATACGCAGTATTTT
TRBV21-1	TRBJ1-5	-	-	CASSLRQGKGSVNQPQHF	TGTGCCAGCAGTCTCAGACAGGGGAAGGGGTCGGTTAATCAGCCCCAGCATTTT
TRBV7-9	TRBJ2-5	-	TRBD1	CASSSSEGVGTGYF	TGTGCCAGCAGCTCTTCGGAGGGCGTCGGGACAGGGTACTTC
TRBV10-3	TRBJ1-2	once	-	CAISDSWDFYYGYTF	TGTGCCATCAGTGATTCTTGGGACTTCTACTATGGCTACACCTTC
TRBV4-2	TRBJ2-3	-	TRBD1	CASSQGQGGQGSDTQYF	TGTGCCAGCAGCCAAGGGCAGGGGGGACAGGGTTCAGATACGCAGTATTTT
TRBV6-5	TRBJ1-1	-	TRBD1	CASRPATGEAFF	TGTGCCAGCCGTCCCGCGACAGGGGAAGCTTTCTTT
TRBV7-6	TRBJ2-7	-	TRBD1	CASSFGQGTSYEQYF	TGTGCCAGCAGCTTCGGACAGGGGACCTCCTACGAGCAGTACTTC
TRBV4-1	TRBJ2-4	-	TRBD1	CASSPWTGLAKNIQYF	TGCGCCAGCAGCCCTTGGACAGGGTTGGCCAAAAACATTCAGTACTTC
TRBV5-1	TRBJ1-4	-	TRBD1	CASSLGTANEKLFF	TGCGCCAGCAGCTTAGGGACAGCTAATGAAAAACTGTTTTTT
TRBV6-4	TRBJ1-2	-	TRBD1	CASSQTGTNYGYTF	TGTGCCAGCAGCCAGACAGGGACTAACTATGGCTACACCTTC
TRBV6-2/TRBV6-3	TRBJ2-5	-	TRBD1	CASSRTGRHQETQYF	TGTGCCAGCAGTCGGACAGGGAGGCACCAAGAGACCCAGTACTTC
TRBV2	TRBJ1-4	-	-	CASKQAGGKLFF	TGTGCCAGCAAACAGGCGGGAGGAAAACTGTTTTTT
TRBV27	TRBJ1-1	-	-	CASSLRETSWSGTEAFF	TGTGCCAGCAGTCTACGGGAGACCTCGTGGTCGGGCACTGAAGCTTTCTTT
TRBV18	TRBJ1-6	-	TRBD1	CASSPTGGDSPLHF	TGTGCCAGCTCCCCAACAGGGGGCGATTCACCCCTCCACTTT
TRBV2	TRBJ1-6	-	-	CASSVTLNNSPLHF	TGTGCCAGCAGTGTGACACTTAATAATTCACCCCTCCACTTT
TRBV7-2	TRBJ1-1	-	-	CASSPQGGSEAFF	TGTGCCAGCAGCCCCCAGGGTGGATCTGAAGCTTTCTTT
TRBV5-5	TRBJ1-5	-	-	CASSLQGNQPQHF	TGTGCCAGCAGCTTACAGGGCAATCAGCCCCAGCATTTT
TRBV9	TRBJ2-1	-	TRBD1	CASSGSGTGRHNEQFF	TGTGCCAGCAGCGGCTCCGGGACAGGGCGCCACAATGAGCAGTTCTTC
TRBV12-3/TRBV12-4	TRBJ1-2	few	-	CASSLGGNYGYTF	TGTGCCAGCAGTTTAGGGGGCAACTATGGCTACACCTTC
TRBV7-9	TRBJ2-1	-	TRBD2	CASSLASSGGATYEQFF	TGTGCCAGCAGCTTAGCCTCTAGCGGGGGGGCAACTTATGAGCAGTTCTTC
TRBV2	TRBJ1-2	once	-	CASRKNDRDYGYTF	TGTGCCAGCAGGAAGAACGACAGAGACTATGGCTACACCTTC
TRBV2	TRBJ1-1	-	-	CASKFQGLAEAFF	TGTGCCAGCAAATTCCAGGGGTTGGCTGAAGCTTTCTTT
TRBV30	TRBJ1-4	-	-	CAWSAGFLGRGEKLFF	TGTGCCTGGAGTGCCGGTTTCCTCGGGCGGGGTGAAAAACTGTTTTTT
TRBV21-1	TRBJ1-2	few	-	CASSHRSQPQVF	TGTGCCAGCAGCCACCGCTCCCAACCGCAGGTCTTC
TRBV21-1	TRBJ2-3	-	-	CASSKVAFWGLHTDTQYF	TGTGCCAGCAGCAAAGTTGCTTTTTGGGGCCTGCACACAGATACGCAGTATTTT
TRBV9	TRBJ1-6	once	TRBD1	CASSSGTGTAPLHF	TGTGCCAGCAGCTCTGGGACAGGAACGGCACCCCTCCACTTT
TRBV20-1	TRBJ2-3	-	TRBD2	CSASDAGGPTDTQYF	TGCAGTGCTAGTGACGCGGGGGGGCCAACAGATACGCAGTATTTT
TRBV3-1/TRBV3-2	TRBJ1-1	-	-	CASSQDGAVNTEAFF	TGTGCCAGCAGCCAAGATGGGGCGGTGAACACTGAAGCTTTCTTT
TRBV27	TRBJ2-1	-	TRBD1	CASSYGTGGMTYNNEQFF	TGTGCCAGCAGTTACGGGACAGGGGGCATGACCTACAACAATGAGCAGTTCTTC
TRBV23-1	TRBJ1-4	-	-	CASSGGAGRRNEKLFF	TGCGCCAGCAGTGGGGGGGCTGGACGTAGGAATGAAAAACTGTTTTTT
TRBV19	TRBJ1-4	-	-	CASSLNHPGVLFF	TGTGCCAGTAGTCTCAACCACCCCGGTGTTCTGTTTTTT
TRBV19	TRBJ1-2	-	-	CASSQRYYGYTF	TGTGCCAGTAGTCAGCGATACTATGGCTACACCTTC